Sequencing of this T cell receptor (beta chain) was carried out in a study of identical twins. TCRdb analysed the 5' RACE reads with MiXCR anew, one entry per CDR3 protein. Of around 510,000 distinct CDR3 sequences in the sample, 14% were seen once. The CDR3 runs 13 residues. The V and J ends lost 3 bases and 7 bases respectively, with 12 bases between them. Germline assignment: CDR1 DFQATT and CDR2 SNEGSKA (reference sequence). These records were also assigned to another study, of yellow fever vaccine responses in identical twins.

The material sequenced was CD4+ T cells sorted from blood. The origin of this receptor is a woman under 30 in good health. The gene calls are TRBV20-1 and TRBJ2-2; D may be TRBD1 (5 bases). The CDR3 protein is CSASPRVVGELFF. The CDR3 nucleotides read TGCAGTGCTAGCCCCAGGGTGGTCGGGGAGCTGTTTTTT.